The rows below give T cell receptor beta chains drawn from one sample of a study of brain metastases from non-small cell lung cancer. Produced via immunoSEQ multiplex PCR; TCRdb's table is partial and in-frame only. The data hold about 2,000 clones, with 80% to 90% observed a single time. Sequenced material: tumor-adjacent normal tissue. These receptors originate from a donor at least 40 years old with non-small cell lung cancer. Each CDR3 is given with its conserved first and last residue. D genes are given only for firm matches. Expanded clones are given a class, and other clones once, few, many or no size at all.

.,once,TRBJ1-1,TRBV28,TGTGCCAGCACGAGTACCTCGTATTCGGGAGCTTTCTTT,CASTSTSYSGAFF
.,.,TRBJ1-2,TRBV6-5,TGTGTCAGCAGGAGCTTTTCGACCCCTTCCTATGGCTACACCTTC,CVSRSFSTPSYGYTF
TRBD2,.,TRBJ2-7,TRBV28,TGTGCCAGCACCTCTTGGACTAGCGGGGGGGCGTACGAGCAGTACTTC,CASTSWTSGGAYEQYF
.,.,TRBJ1-4,TRBV7-2,TGTGCCAGCAGCCCCCAGACAGGTGCGACTAATGAAAAACTGTTTTTT,CASSPQTGATNEKLFF
.,few,TRBJ1-2,TRBV7-9,TGTGCCAGCAGCCAGCAGGCAGGGCTCACTAACTATGGCTACACCTTC,CASSQQAGLTNYGYTF
.,once,TRBJ1-5,TRBV4-1,TGCGCCAGCAGCCAAGATCCCCCGGCGGGGGCAGGAGGCAATCAGTCCCAGCATTTT,CASSQDPPAGAGGNQSQHF
.,.,TRBJ2-1,TRBV2,TGTGTCAGCAGTGCCTTGGGGTACCAAAATGAGCAGTTCTTC,CVSSALGYQNEQFF
.,.,TRBJ2-3,TRBV11-3,TGTGCCAGCAGCTCAGGGACGGCAATTGGTACAGATACGCAGTATTTT,CASSSGTAIGTDTQYF
.,.,TRBJ1-1,TRBV7-6,TGTGCCAGCAGCTTAAACAGGGAGAACACTGAAGCTTTCTTT,CASSLNRENTEAFF
TRBD1,.,TRBJ2-7,TRBV29-1,TGCAGCGTATCGGGACAGGCCTACGAGCAGTACTTC,CSVSGQAYEQYF
TRBD2,.,TRBJ2-2,TRBV5-5,TGTGCCAGCAGCTTACGGGGGGCGAACACCGGGGAGCTGTTTTTT,CASSLRGANTGELFF
.,once,TRBJ1-4,TRBV18,TGTGCCAGCTCTCCCCAGAGGGGAGCTAATGAAAAACTGTTTTTT,CASSPQRGANEKLFF
.,.,TRBJ1-5,TRBV7-2,TGTGCCAGCAGCCCCTTGATAGGGTCGGGTCAGTCCCAGCATTTT,CASSPLIGSGQSQHF
TRBD2,.,TRBJ2-6,TRBV15,TGTGCCACCAGCAGAGGCTCCGGGGGGGCTTCCATCCTGACTTTC,CATSRGSGGASILTF
.,.,TRBJ1-3,TRBV11-1,TGTGCCAGCAGCTCGGGACGAGGAAACACCATATATTTT,CASSSGRGNTIYF
.,once,TRBJ2-1,TRBV18,TGTGCCAGCTCACCAGCCGGGGGCTCCTACAATGAGCAGTTCTTC,CASSPAGGSYNEQFF
.,.,TRBJ2-7,TRBV5-5,TGTGCCAGCAGCTTGGGGAACAACCCCGAGCAGTACTTC,CASSLGNNPEQYF
TRBD2,.,TRBJ2-1,TRBV12-5,TGTGCTAGTGGTTTGACTCTAGCGGGAGTGTCGGATGAGCAGTTCTTC,CASGLTLAGVSDEQFF
TRBD1,.,TRBJ1-2,TRBV7-2,TGTGCCAGCAGCCCCGACAGGGGGGGATATGGCTACACCTTC,CASSPDRGGYGYTF
TRBD2,once,TRBJ2-2,TRBV2,TGTGCCAGTAGAAGTGGACTAGCGGGAGCCGGGGAGCTGTTTTTT,CASRSGLAGAGELFF
TRBD2,.,TRBJ2-7,TRBV6-4,TGTGCCAGCAGTGTACTAGCGGGGAGCTCCTACGAGCAGTACTTC,CASSVLAGSSYEQYF
TRBD1,.,TRBJ1-5,TRBV7-8,TGTGCCAGCAGCCCGGACAGGGCAGGCGGTAGCAATCAGCCCCAGCATTTT,CASSPDRAGGSNQPQHF
.,once,TRBJ1-1,TRBV4-3,TGCGCCAGCAGCCAATTCGCCGGGAAAGAAGCTTTCTTT,CASSQFAGKEAFF
.,.,TRBJ1-3,TRBV5-1,TGCGCCAGCAGCTTGGAATCGGGAACGGGAAACACCATATATTTT,CASSLESGTGNTIYF
.,.,TRBJ1-1,TRBV18,TGTGCCAGCTCACCGGACACTGAAGCTTTCTTT,CASSPDTEAFF
.,.,TRBJ2-7,TRBV20-1,TGCAGTGCTAGTAAGGGGTTCTCCTACGAGCAGTACTTC,CSASKGFSYEQYF